Below are 10 T cell receptor beta chains sequenced from a single sample in a study of CD8 T cells in Susac syndrome. An input of 0.5 to 1 ug of RNA was subjected to reverse transcription using random hexamers. In TCRdb, the immunoSEQ multiplex PCR reads were re-called with MiXCR into one record per CDR3 protein. The profile covers roughly 180,000 distinct CDR3 sequences, with 93% appearing a single time and over 0.08% taken by the ten largest. The sample taken for sequencing was CD4+ T cells from PBMCs. The receptor source for this set is a human donor with multiple sclerosis.

The rearrangement joins TRBV28 to TRBJ2-6; D unresolved. From germline, CDR1 is MDHEN and CDR2 SYDVKM. This CDR3 has 17 amino acids. Trimming cost V 1 base and J 2 bases, with 12 bases left between them. The chain's CDR3 is CASSLSTPSAGANVLTF. The CDR3 nucleotides are TGTGCCAGCAGTTTATCTACCCCGTCGGCTGGGGCCAACGTCCTGACTTTC.

The chain combines TRBV3-1 with TRBJ2-7, with 7 bases that match TRBD1. The germline gives CDR1 LGHDT, CDR2 YNNKEL (reference sequence). The CDR3 loop spans 13 amino acids. With 1 base clipped from V and 4 bases from J, the junction kept 1 base outside the gene matches. CDR3 DNA: TGTGCCAGCAGCCAAGGGGACAGATACGAGCAGTACTTC. This sequence encodes CASSQGDRYEQYF.

This chain connects TRBV3-1 to TRBJ2-2; D is perhaps TRBD1 (6 bases). Germline V gives CDR1 LGHDT, CDR2 YNNKEL (reference sequence). V lost 4 bases and J 3 bases, leaving 12 bases between the germline ends. The CDR3 contains 15 residues. The CDR3 DNA is TGTGCCAGCAGCCCCCAGGGGAGAGACACCGGGGAGCTGTTTTTT. The encoded protein is CASSPQGRDTGELFF.

V gene TRBV5-1 combines with J gene TRBJ1-1, with a weak D call TRBD1 (5 bases). The V gene's germline CDR1 is SGHRS and CDR2 YFSETQ. V lost 0 bases, J lost 2 bases, and 11 bases lay in between. The CDR3 spans 15 residues. Here the CDR3 DNA reads TGCGCCAGCAGCTTGGGCCTACAGGATAACACTGAAGCTTTCTTT. Translating gives CASSLGLQDNTEAFF.

This clonotype was seen only once. The chain is built from TRBV2 and TRBJ2-3, with 13 positions matching TRBD2. CDR1 and CDR2 (germline): SNHLY, FYNNEI. The length of the CDR3 is 13 residues. V lost 6 bases and J lost 8; bases outside the gene matches: 2. Here the CDR3 DNA reads TGTGCCAGCAGGGGACTAGCGGGACTTACGCAGTATTTT. Translation gives CASRGLAGLTQYF. Supplemented by reference TRBV2 and TRBJ2-3, the full variable domain reads EPEVTQTPSHQVTQMGQEVILRCVPISNHLYFYWYRQILGQKVEFLVSFYNNEISEKSEIFDDQFSVERPDGSNFTLKIRSTKLEDSAMYFCASRGLAGLTQYFGPGTRLTVL.

The chain uses TRBV5-1 and TRBJ1-4, with a weak D call TRBD1 (5 bases). The CDR3 is made up of 14 amino acids. V shed 3 bases and J shed 6 bases, with 12 bases lying between them. In germline, CDR1 is SGHRS, CDR2 YFSETQ. In nucleotides, the CDR3 is TGCGCCAGCAGCTGGCGGGACTTGGATGAAAAACTGTTTTTT. This codes for CASSWRDLDEKLFF.

The chain is built from TRBV9 and TRBJ1-3; D is undetermined. CDR1 and CDR2 (germline): SGDLS, YYNGEE. There are 15 residues in the CDR3. Trimming stripped 3 bases from V and 0 bases from J, with 10 bases between. The CDR3 is CASSGSGNSGNTIYF. The CDR3, as DNA: TGTGCCAGCAGCGGTTCAGGTAACTCTGGAAACACCATATATTTT.

The chain is built from TRBV30 and TRBJ2-2; D unresolved. Trimming removed 0 bases at V and 0 bases at J, with 11 bases between. CDR1 and CDR2 (germline): GTSNPN, SVGIG (reference sequence). This CDR3 comprises 16 residues. The CDR3 nucleotides read TGTGCCTGGAGTGTATACTGGGCAGCGAACACCGGGGAGCTGTTTTTT. Amino acid sequence: CAWSVYWAANTGELFF.

V gene TRBV6-1 combines with J gene TRBJ2-5, with D perhaps TRBD2 (6 bases). CDR1 MNHNS and CDR2 SASEGT come from the germline V gene. The CDR3 has 14 amino acids. Trimming shortened V by 1 base and J by 5 bases, and 11 bases separated the two germline ends. The CDR3 region has the DNA TGTGCCAGCAGTGAAGAGGTGGGGAGGGAGACCCAGTACTTC. This translates into CASSEEVGRETQYF.

The chain has TRBV3-1 and TRBJ2-5, with D possibly matching TRBD2 (5 bases). Trimming shortened V by 4 bases and J by 4 bases, and 22 bases separated the two germline ends. Germline CDR1 and CDR2: LGHDT and YNNKEL (reference sequence). The CDR3 has 17 residues. DNA for the CDR3: TGTGCCAGCAGCCCATACAGCGCTACAGTAGAGGGAGAGACCCAGTACTTC. It codes for CASSPYSATVEGETQYF.